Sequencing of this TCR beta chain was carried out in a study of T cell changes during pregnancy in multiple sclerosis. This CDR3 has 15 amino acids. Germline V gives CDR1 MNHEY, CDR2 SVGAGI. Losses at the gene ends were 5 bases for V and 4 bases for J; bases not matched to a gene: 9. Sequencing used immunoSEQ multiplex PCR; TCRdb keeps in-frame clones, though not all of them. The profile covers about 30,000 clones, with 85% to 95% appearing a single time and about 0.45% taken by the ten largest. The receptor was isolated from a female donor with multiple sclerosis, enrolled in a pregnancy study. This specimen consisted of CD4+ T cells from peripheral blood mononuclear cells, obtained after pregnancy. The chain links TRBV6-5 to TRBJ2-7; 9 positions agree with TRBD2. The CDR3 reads CASSNLAGVLYEQYF. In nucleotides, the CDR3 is TGTGCCAGCAGTAATTTAGCGGGAGTTCTTTACGAGCAGTACTTC.